A selection of T cell receptor beta chains follows, all from one sample in a study of blood T cell repertoires in COVID-19. Repertoires were generated with immunoSEQ multiplex PCR, while TCRdb's copy carries only in-frame clones and drops some. The sample lists around 99,000 clones, roughly 80% occurring once. The sample was peripheral blood. The source of these receptors is a human donor in a cohort sampled during active or convalescent COVID-19. CDR3s include the opening cysteine and the closing phenylalanine or tryptophan. Fields, in order: V gene, D gene, clone size, J gene, CDR3 DNA, CDR3 protein. D genes are given only for firm matches. Only some rows state a clone size, as once, few, many or a class for expanded clones.

TRBV14	-	-	TRBJ2-5	TGTGCCAGCAGCCAAGAATACCGAGCACAAGAGACCCAGTACTTC	CASSQEYRAQETQYF
TRBV5-5	TRBD1	-	TRBJ1-5	TGTGCCAGCAGCTCAGGGGGCAGGGGTGGCCAGCCCCAGCATTTT	CASSSGGRGGQPQHF
TRBV27	-	-	TRBJ1-4	TGTGCCAGCAGTTCGGCCCGAGGAGCTAATGAAAAACTGTTTTTT	CASSSARGANEKLFF
TRBV7-9	-	once	TRBJ1-6	TGTGCCAGCAGCTTACAGGGTGGCCAATCACCCCTCCACTTT	CASSLQGGQSPLHF
TRBV4-1	TRBD2	few	TRBJ2-3	TGCGCCAGCAGCCAAGTAGGGCGGGGGATCAGCACAGATACGCAGTATTTT	CASSQVGRGISTDTQYF
TRBV7-9	-	once	TRBJ2-1	TGTGCCAGCAGCCCAAGGGGCCCTTTTGGGCAGTTCTTC	CASSPRGPFGQFF
TRBV5-6	-	-	TRBJ2-7	TGTGCCAGCAGTCCCACCCAGAACCAGGTCACGCAGTACTTC	CASSPTQNQVTQYF
TRBV20-1	-	-	TRBJ2-7	TGCAGTGCCCCTTCTCCCTACGAGCAGTACTTC	CSAPSPYEQYF
TRBV7-3	-	-	TRBJ1-2	TGTGCCAGCAGCTTATCCGGCAGGGTGTACGGCTACACCTTC	CASSLSGRVYGYTF
TRBV7-2	-	-	TRBJ1-2	TGTGCCAGCAGTTTCTTAGGACAAGGAAGAGGCTACACCTTC	CASSFLGQGRGYTF
TRBV28	TRBD2	-	TRBJ2-7	TGTGCCAGCAGTTCAGGGACTAGCGGGGGCCACCCCCTCTACGAGCAGTACTTC	CASSSGTSGGHPLYEQYF
TRBV7-2	-	-	TRBJ2-7	TGTGCCAGCAGCTTAGAATGGGGCGGTGGCTACGAGCAGTACTTC	CASSLEWGGGYEQYF
TRBV28	-	-	TRBJ1-4	TGTGCCAGCAGTTTACCGTCGGGCAGGGCATCGTTTGTAACTAATGAAAAACTGTTTTTT	CASSLPSGRASFVTNEKLFF
TRBV19	TRBD1	-	TRBJ2-1	TGTGCCAGTAGTGACAAACCGGGACAGGGGGCGGGAAATGAGCAGTTCTTC	CASSDKPGQGAGNEQFF
TRBV20-1	-	-	TRBJ1-2	TGCAGTGCTAGTAACGCAGCAGGTAGCTATGGCTACACCTTC	CSASNAAGSYGYTF
TRBV7-2	-	-	TRBJ2-3	TGTGCCAGCAGCTTTGACGGGGGTAACACAGATACGCAGTATTTT	CASSFDGGNTDTQYF